This T cell receptor (beta chain) was recorded in a study of T cell responses to AZD1222 COVID-19 vaccine (dated by TCRdb to the early 2020s). For context, the study as a whole: AZD1222 recipients with second doses at about 4 weeks or about 12 weeks were pooled, because spike-specific TCR depth and breadth did not differ between schedules. A total of around 240 trial participants underwent TCR sequencing, of whom 200 to 220 received two doses of AZD1222 and some 25 received two doses of the MenACWY control vaccine. Trial participants were enrolled by age into subgroups of 18-55, 56-69 and 70-plus years, and around 150, 29 and 61 TCR-sequenced participants, respectively, were included in these subgroups.

In light of the paper, this sample's time point label describes: baseline before first vaccination. The vaccinee samples were drawn from two UK trials, COV001 and COV002, one of which was a single-blind randomized controlled phase 2/3 trial testing AZD1222 (ChAdOx1 nCoV-19) in healthy adults. Trial participant PBMC samples were collected at day 0 and day 28 after the second dose for TCRbeta chain sequencing. What the research found in general, with its limitations: In the small 56-69-year group, the increase in depth fell short of significance, most likely because of low power. Conclusions about previously exposed vaccinees are limited because only 5 or 6 AZD1222 recipients were SARS-CoV-2 seropositive at baseline. Spike-specific TCR breadth and depth rose significantly after two AZD1222 doses compared with day 0 and with MenACWY recipients. CD4 TCRs associated with the vaccine covered the entire spike protein, and the dominant responses were in regions 160-218 and 743-854. Most participants were white British and females outnumbered males, and the authors suggested that clonal diversity may have been underestimated. Reportedly, almost half of the unique spike-specific TCRs recognized epitopes lying outside the regions that are mutated in the B.1.351 and B.1.1.7 variants. No day 14 peak-response samples were available, so repertoires were characterized only after the peak T cell response.

The CDR3 regions of human TCRbeta chains were analyzed by immunosequencing. The authors processed their data as follows. Repertoire TCRs were checked for matches against a reference library of SARS-CoV-2-specific TCRs that had been generated using the MIRA antigen-specificity platform. Breadth was defined as the fraction of unique TCRs that were SARS-CoV-2-associated. Depth was defined as the fraction of total T cells that were SARS-CoV-2-associated. Using the MIRA data, each spike-specific TCR was assigned both to the spike region to which the TCR was reactive and to a CD4 or CD8 class. Log10-transformed breadth and depth values were compared by one-way ANOVA with Sidak's multiple comparisons tests. Imported from immuneACCESS, the table was reduced by TCRdb to in-frame sequences with V and J called. These copies leave out some clones; in studies compared against another copy, an unresolved V gene accounts for under half, and the cause of the remainder is not known. D and trimming come from the DNA, and the V and J calls and clone size come from that table. The sample has 90,000 to 130,000 clones on record, approximately 83% of them singletons. Roughly 9.5% of the sample is held by the ten biggest clonotypes.

A note on this clone: This receptor's antigen is unknown. No clone much larger than this one lies a single base away; base qualities are absent.

CDR1 MNHEY and CDR2 SVGAGI were looked up in the germline V gene. Relative to germline, V is missing 5 bases and J is missing 0 bases, with 6 bases of the junction outside any gene match. The CDR3 has 15 amino acids, counting the end cysteine and phenylalanine. Only CDR3 DNA remains: 45 bases, in frame from the first base. This chain is built from TRBV6-5 and TRBJ1-1, and 7 junctional nucleotides match TRBD1. This TCR derives from an adult in good health. The sequenced sample was peripheral blood, obtained on day 0 of AZD1222 vaccination. The CDR3 in this case is CASSLQGQMNTEAFF. Read as DNA, the sequence is TGTGCCAGCAGTCTTCAGGGACAGATGAACACTGAAGCTTTCTTT.